The present entry profiles one T cell receptor (beta chain) with its context. Its antigen is as yet unknown. These data are taken from a study of shared clonotypes between healthy human individuals. Using immunoSEQ multiplex PCR, the repertoire was profiled, and TCRdb retains in-frame clones only, with some absent. Of roughly 2.6 million clones detected, 85% to 95% appear once; the ten largest clones hold 0.14%. CDR3 size: 12 residues. The V gene's germline CDR1 is LNHDA and CDR2 SQIVND (reference sequence). V was cut by 8 bases and J by 8 bases, with 12 bases left in between. Study conclusions and caveats: Relative to their counterparts shared across all four donors, non-shared clonotypes exhibited diminished generation probabilities. Memory subsets generally showed smaller estimated richness than naive subsets did.

The TCR originated in a man aged 18 to 35 in good health. The gene calls are TRBV19 and TRBJ1-4; D uncertain. The sequencing input was naive CD4+ T cells sorted from blood. Stated subset: CD45RA+ positively selected. The chain's CDR3 is CASVGMGEKLFF. The CDR3 DNA is TGTGCCAGTGTAGGGATGGGAGAAAAACTGTTTTTT.